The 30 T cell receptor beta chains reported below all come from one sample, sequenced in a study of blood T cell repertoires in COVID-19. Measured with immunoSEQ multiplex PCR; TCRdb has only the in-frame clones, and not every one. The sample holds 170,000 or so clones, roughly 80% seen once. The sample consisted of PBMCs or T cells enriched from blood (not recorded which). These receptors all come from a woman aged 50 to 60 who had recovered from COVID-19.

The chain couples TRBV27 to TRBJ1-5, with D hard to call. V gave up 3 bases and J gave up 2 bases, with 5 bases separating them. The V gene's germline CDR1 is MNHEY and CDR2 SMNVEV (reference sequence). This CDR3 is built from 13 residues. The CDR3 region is CASSLSGNQPQHF. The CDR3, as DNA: TGTGCCAGCAGTTTGTCAGGCAATCAGCCCCAGCATTTT.

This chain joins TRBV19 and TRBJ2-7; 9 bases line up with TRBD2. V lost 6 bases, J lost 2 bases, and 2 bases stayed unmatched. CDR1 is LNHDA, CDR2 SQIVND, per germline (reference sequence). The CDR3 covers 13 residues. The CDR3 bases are TGTGCCAGTAGCCTAGCGGGACCCTACGAGCAGTACTTC. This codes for CASSLAGPYEQYF.

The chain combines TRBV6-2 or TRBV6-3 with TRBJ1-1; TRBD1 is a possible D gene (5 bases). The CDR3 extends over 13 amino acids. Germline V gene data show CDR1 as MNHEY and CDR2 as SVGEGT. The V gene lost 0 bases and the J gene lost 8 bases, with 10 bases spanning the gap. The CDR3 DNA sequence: TGTGCCAGCAGTTACTCTGGGGCGCGGGAAGCTTTCTTT. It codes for CASSYSGAREAFF.

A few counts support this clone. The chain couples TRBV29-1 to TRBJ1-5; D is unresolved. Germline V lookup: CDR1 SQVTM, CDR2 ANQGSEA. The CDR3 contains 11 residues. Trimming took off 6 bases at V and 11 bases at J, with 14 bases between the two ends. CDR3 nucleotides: TGCAGCGTCTTGGCGGGGTTGGCCCAGCATTTT. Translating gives CSVLAGLAQHF.

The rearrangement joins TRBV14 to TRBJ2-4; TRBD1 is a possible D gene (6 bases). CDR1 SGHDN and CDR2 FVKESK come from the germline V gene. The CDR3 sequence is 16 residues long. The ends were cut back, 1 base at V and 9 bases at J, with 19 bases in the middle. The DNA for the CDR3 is TGTGCCAGCAGCCAAGTAGGGGCCGGGACACCCAGCATTCAGTACTTC. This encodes CASSQVGAGTPSIQYF.

The CDR3 DNA follows: TGTGCCAGCAGCCAAGACGGACTAGCGGGTTCCTACAATGAGCAGTTCTTC. Its translation: CASSQDGLAGSYNEQFF. The chain carries TRBV4-2 and TRBJ2-1; 11 bases match TRBD2. Germline V gene data show CDR1 as LGHNA and CDR2 as YNFKEQ. V trimming: 0 bases; J trimming: 1 base; junction bases outside the gene matches: 2. The CDR3 consists of 17 residues.

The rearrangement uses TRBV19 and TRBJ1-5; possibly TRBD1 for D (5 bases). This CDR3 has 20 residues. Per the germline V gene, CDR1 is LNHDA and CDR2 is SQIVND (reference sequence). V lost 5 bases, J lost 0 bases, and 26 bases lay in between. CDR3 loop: CASSSRRDGRTLYSNQPQHF. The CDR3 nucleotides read TGTGCCAGTAGTTCCAGGAGGGACGGTCGGACCCTCTATAGCAATCAGCCCCAGCATTTT. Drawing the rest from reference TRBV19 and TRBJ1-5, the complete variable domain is DGGITQSPKYLFRKEGQNVTLSCEQNLNHDAMYWYRQDPGQGLRLIYYSQIVNDFQKGDIAEGYSVSREKKESFPLTVTSAQKNPTAFYLCASSSRRDGRTLYSNQPQHFGDGTRLSIL.

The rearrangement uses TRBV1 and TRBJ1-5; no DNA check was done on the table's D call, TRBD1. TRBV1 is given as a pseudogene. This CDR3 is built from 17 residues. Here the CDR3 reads CTSSQSGSGRGKQPQHF. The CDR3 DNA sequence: TGCACCAGCAGCCAATCCGGCAGCGGAAGGGGGAAACAGCCCCAGCATTTT.

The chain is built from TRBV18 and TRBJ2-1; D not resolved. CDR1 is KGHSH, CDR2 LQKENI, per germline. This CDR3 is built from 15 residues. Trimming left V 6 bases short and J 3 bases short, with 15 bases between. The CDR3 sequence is CASSTRVANYNEQFF. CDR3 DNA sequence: TGTGCCAGCTCTACCAGAGTAGCCAACTACAATGAGCAGTTCTTC.

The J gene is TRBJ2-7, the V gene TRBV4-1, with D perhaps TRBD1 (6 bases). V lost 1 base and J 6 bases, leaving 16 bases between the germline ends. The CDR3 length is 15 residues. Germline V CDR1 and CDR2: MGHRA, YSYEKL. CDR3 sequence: CASSQVIPGVGEQYF. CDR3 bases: TGCGCCAGCAGCCAAGTCATCCCAGGGGTTGGCGAGCAGTACTTC.

CDR3 residues: CASNIQGPNSPLHF. In nucleotides, the CDR3 is TGTGCCAGCAATATACAGGGACCTAATTCACCCCTCCACTTT. The chain has TRBV27 and TRBJ1-6; possible D gene TRBD1, 6 bases. This CDR3 is built from 14 residues. Trimming shortened V by 7 bases and J by 6 bases, and 13 bases separated the two germline ends. CDR1 and CDR2 (germline): MNHEY, SMNVEV (reference sequence).

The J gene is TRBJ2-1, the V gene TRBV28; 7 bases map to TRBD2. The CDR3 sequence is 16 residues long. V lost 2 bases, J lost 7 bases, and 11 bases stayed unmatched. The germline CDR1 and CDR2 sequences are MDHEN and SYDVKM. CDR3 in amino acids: CASSLGSGGRMNEQFF. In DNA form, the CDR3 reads TGTGCCAGCAGTTTAGGGTCTGGCGGGAGAATGAATGAGCAGTTCTTC.

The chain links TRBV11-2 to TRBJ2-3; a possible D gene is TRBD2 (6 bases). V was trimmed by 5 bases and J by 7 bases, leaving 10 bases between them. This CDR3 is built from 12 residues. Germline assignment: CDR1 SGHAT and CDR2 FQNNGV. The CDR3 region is CASSMGLHTQYF. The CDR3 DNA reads TGTGCCAGCAGCATGGGACTCCATACGCAGTATTTT.

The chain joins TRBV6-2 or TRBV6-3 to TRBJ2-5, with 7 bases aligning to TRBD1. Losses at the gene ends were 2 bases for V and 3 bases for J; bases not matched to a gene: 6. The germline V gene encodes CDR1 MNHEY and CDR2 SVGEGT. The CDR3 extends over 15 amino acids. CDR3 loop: CASSYPTGLEETQYF. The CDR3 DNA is TGTGCCAGCAGTTACCCGACAGGGCTAGAAGAGACCCAGTACTTC.

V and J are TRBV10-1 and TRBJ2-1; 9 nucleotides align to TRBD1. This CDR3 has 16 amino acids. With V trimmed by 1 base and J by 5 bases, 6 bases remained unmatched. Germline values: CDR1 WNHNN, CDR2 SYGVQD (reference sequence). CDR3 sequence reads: CASSELRDRVNNEQFF. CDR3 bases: TGCGCCAGCAGTGAGTTAAGGGACAGGGTGAACAATGAGCAGTTCTTC.

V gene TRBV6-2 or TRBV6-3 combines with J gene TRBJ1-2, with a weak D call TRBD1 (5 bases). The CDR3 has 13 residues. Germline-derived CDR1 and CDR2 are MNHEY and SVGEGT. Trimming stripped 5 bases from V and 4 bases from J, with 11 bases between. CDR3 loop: CASSLARGYGYTF. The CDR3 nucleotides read TGTGCCAGCAGTCTCGCTAGGGGCTATGGCTACACCTTC.

CDR3 sequence reads: CASSPDSGRAYNEQFF. In nucleotides, the CDR3 is TGTGCCAGCTCACCAGATAGCGGGAGGGCCTACAATGAGCAGTTCTTC. V and J are TRBV18 and TRBJ2-1, with 11 bases that match TRBD2. This CDR3 spans 16 amino acids. The germline gives CDR1 KGHSH, CDR2 LQKENI. V shed 2 bases and J 2 bases; nucleotides not matched to a gene: 2.

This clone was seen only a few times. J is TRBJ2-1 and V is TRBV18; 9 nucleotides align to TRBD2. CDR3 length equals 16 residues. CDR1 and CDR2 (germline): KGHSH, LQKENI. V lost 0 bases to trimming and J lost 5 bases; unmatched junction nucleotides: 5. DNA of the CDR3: TGTGCCAGCTCACCACCAGCGGGAGGCGGTCACAATGAGCAGTTCTTC. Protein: CASSPPAGGGHNEQFF.

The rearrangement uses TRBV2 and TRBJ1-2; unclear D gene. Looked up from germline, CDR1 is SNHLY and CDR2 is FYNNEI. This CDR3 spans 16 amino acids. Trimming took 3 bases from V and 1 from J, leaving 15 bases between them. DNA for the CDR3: TGTGCCAGCAGTGATCTGTCCCGGGAAATTAACTATGGCTACACCTTC. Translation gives CASSDLSREINYGYTF.

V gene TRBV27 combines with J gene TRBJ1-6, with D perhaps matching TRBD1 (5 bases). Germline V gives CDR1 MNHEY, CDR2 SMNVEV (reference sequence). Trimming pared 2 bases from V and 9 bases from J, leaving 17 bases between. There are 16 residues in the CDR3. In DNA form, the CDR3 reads TGTGCCAGCAGTTTAGACCCGGGGGGGTACGGTTCACCCCTCCACTTT. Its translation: CASSLDPGGYGSPLHF.

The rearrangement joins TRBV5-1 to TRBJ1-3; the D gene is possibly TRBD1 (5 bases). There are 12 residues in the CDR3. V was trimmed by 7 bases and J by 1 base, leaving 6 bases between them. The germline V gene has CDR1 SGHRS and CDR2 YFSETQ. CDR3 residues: CASAGSGNTIYF. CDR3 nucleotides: TGCGCCAGCGCAGGGTCTGGAAACACCATATATTTT.

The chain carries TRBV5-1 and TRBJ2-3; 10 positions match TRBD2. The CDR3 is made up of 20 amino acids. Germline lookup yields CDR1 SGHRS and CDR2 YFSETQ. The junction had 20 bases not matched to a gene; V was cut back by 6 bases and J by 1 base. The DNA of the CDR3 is TGCGCCAGCAAGAGATCAACCGGGACCCCCGGGACTAGCGGCACAGATACGCAGTATTTT. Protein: CASKRSTGTPGTSGTDTQYF.

The CDR3 nucleotides read TGTGCCAGCAGACAGGGCTCTGGAAACACCATATATTTT. This codes for CASRQGSGNTIYF. The J gene is TRBJ1-3, the V gene TRBV6-6, with D possibly matching TRBD1 (6 bases). The CDR3 runs 13 residues. CDR1 and CDR2 from the germline V gene are MNHNY and SVGAGI (reference sequence). V lost 6 bases, J lost 0 bases, and 6 bases lay in between.

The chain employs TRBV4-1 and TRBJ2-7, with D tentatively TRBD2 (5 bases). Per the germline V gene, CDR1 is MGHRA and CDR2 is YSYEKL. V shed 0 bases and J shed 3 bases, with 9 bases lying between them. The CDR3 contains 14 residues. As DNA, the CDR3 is TGCGCCAGCAGCCAAGATCCTGGGAGCTACGAGCAGTACTTC. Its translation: CASSQDPGSYEQYF.

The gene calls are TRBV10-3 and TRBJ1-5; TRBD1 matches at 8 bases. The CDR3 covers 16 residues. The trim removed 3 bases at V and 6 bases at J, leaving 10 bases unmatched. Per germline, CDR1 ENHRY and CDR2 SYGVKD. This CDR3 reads CAISEGDRGGGQPQHF. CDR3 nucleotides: TGTGCCATCAGTGAAGGAGACAGGGGAGGCGGTCAGCCCCAGCATTTT.

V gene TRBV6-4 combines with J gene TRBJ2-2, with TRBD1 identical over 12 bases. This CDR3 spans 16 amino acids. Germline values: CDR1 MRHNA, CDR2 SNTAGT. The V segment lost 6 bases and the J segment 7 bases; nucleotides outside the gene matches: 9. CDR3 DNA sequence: TGTGCCAGCAGCCACAGGGACAGGGGGCTCGGCGGGGAGCTGTTTTTT. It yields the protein CASSHRDRGLGGELFF.

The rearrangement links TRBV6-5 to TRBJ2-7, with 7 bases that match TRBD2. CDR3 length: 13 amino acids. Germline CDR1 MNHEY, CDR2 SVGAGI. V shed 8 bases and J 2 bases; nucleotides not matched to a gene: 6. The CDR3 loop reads CASAPGGAYEQYF. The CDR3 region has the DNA TGTGCCAGCGCCCCTGGGGGGGCCTACGAGCAGTACTTC.

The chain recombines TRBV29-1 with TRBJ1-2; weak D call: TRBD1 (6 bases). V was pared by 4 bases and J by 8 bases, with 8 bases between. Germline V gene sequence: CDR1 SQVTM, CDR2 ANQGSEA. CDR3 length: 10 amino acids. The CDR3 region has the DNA TGCAGCGTTGCTGGACAGGGCTACACCTTC. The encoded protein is CSVAGQGYTF.

CDR3: CASSLIAGGQSLEQFF. In DNA, the CDR3 is TGTGCCAGCAGCCTCATAGCGGGAGGGCAAAGTCTTGAGCAGTTCTTC. The chain uses TRBV11-2 and TRBJ2-1, with TRBD2 matching over 11 bases. The CDR3 sequence is 16 residues long. Germline V gene sequence: CDR1 SGHAT, CDR2 FQNNGV. Trimming took 5 bases from V and 9 from J; bases not matched to a gene: 12.

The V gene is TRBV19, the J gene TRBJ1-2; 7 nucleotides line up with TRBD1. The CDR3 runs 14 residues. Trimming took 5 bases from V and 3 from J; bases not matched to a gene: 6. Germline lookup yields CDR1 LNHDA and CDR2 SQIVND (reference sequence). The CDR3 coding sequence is TGTGCCAGTAGTGTACAGGGGTTGGACTATGGCTACACCTTC. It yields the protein CASSVQGLDYGYTF.